This TCR beta chain was sequenced during a study of blood T cell repertoires in COVID-19. Data came from immunoSEQ multiplex PCR; TCRdb stores just in-frame clones and leaves some out. The top ten hold around 2.3% of the sample, which has 150,000 to 200,000 clones, approximately 89% seen once. A few counts support this clone. The germline gives CDR1 KGHSH, CDR2 LQKENI. This CDR3 is built from 13 residues. What was sequenced was peripheral blood. The sequence was collected from a man aged 35 to 55 with active or convalescent COVID-19. This chain uses TRBV18 with TRBJ1-1; a possible D gene is TRBD1 (5 bases). The CDR3 DNA reads TGTGCAGTTTCCTTGGGGCCTGGTACTGAAGCTTTCTTT. Translation gives CAVSLGPGTEAFF.